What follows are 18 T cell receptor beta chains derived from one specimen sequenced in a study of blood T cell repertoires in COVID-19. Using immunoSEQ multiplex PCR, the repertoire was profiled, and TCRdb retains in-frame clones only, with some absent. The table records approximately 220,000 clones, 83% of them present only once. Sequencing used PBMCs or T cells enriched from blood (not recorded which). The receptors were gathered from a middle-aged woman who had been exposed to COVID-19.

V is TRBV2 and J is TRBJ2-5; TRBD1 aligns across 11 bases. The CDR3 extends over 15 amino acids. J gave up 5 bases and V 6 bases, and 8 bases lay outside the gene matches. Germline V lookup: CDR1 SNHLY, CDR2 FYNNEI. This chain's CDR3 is CASRRTGGGGETQYF. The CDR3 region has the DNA TGTGCCAGCAGGAGGACAGGGGGCGGGGGGGAGACCCAGTACTTC.

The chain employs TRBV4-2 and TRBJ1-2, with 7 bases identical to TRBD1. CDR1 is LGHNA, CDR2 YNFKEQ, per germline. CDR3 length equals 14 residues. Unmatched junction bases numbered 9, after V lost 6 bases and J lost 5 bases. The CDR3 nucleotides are TGTGCCAGCAGGCCCTCGGACAGGTCATATGGCTACACCTTC. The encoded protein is CASRPSDRSYGYTF.

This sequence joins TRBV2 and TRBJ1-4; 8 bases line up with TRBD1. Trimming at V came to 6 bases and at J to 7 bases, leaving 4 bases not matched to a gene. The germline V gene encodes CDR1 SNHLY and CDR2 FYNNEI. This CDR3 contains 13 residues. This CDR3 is CASRDRVGEKLFF. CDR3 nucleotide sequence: TGTGCCAGCAGGGACAGGGTTGGTGAAAAACTGTTTTTT. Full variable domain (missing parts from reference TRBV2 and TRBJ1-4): EPEVTQTPSHQVTQMGQEVILRCVPISNHLYFYWYRQILGQKVEFLVSFYNNEISEKSEIFDDQFSVERPDGSNFTLKIRSTKLEDSAMYFCASRDRVGEKLFFGSGTQLSVL.

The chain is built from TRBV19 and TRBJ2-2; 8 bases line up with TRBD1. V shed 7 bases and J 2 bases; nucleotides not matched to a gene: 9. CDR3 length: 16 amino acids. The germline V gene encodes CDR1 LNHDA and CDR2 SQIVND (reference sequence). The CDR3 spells CASTFPGTGNTGELFF. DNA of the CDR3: TGTGCCAGTACCTTCCCCGGGACAGGTAACACCGGGGAGCTGTTTTTT.

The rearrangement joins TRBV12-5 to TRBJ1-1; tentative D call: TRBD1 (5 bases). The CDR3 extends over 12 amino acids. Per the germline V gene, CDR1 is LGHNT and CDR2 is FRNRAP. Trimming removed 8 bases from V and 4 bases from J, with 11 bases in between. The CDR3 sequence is CASRGGGTEAFF. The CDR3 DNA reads TGTGCTAGTCGGGGGGGAGGCACTGAAGCTTTCTTT.

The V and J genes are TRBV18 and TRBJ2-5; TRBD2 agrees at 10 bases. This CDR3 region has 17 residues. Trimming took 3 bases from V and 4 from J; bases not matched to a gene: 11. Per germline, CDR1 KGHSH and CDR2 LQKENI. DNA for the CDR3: TGTGCCAGCTCACCTACTAGCGGGAATTTAATCGGAGAGACCCAGTACTTC. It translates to CASSPTSGNLIGETQYF. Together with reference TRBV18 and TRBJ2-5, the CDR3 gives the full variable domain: NAGVMQNPRHLVRRRGQEARLRCSPMKGHSHVYWYRQLPEEGLKFMVYLQKENIIDESGMPKERFSAEFPKEGPSILRIQQVVRGDSAAYFCASSPTSGNLIGETQYFGPGTRLLVL.

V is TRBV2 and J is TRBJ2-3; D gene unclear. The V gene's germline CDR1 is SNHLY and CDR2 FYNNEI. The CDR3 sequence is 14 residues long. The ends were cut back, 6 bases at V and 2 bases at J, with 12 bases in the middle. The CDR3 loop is CASRPSWATDTQYF. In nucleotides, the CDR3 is TGTGCCAGCAGACCATCGTGGGCCACAGATACGCAGTATTTT.

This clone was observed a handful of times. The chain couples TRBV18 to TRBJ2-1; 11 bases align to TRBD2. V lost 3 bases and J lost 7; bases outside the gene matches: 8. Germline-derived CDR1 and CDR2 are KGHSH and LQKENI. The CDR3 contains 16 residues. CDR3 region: CASSPLAGGGANEQFF. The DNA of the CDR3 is TGTGCCAGCTCACCCCTAGCGGGGGGTGGGGCAAATGAGCAGTTCTTC.

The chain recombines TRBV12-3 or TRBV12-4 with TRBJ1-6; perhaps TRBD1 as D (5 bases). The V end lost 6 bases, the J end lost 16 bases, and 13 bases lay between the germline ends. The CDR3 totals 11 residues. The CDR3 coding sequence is TGTGCCAGCAGCACCCTGGGACTTCTCCACTTT. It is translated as CASSTLGLLHF.

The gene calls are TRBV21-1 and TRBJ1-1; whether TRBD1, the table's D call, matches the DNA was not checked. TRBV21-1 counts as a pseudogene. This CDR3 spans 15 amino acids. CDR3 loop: CASSTRRNINTEAFF. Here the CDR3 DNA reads TGTGCCAGCAGCACCAGGCGAAATATTAACACTGAAGCTTTCTTT.

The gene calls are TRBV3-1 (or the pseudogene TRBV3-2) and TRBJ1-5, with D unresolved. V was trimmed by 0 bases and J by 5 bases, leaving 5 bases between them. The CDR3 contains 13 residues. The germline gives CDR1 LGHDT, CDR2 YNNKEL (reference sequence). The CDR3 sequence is CASSQDEHQPQHF. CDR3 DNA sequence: TGTGCCAGCAGCCAAGATGAGCATCAGCCCCAGCATTTT.

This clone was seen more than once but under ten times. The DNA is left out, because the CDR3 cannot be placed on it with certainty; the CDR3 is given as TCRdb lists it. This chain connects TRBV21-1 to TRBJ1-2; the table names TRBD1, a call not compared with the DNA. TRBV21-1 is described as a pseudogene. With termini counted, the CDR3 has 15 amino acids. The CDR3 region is CASSKVGTGNYGYTF.

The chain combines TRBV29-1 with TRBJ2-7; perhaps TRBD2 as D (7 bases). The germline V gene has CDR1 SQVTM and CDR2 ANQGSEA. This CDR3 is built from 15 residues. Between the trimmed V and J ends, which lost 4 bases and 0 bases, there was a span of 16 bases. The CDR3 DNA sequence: TGCAGCGTTGGGAGGGGGGGAAGGAGCTCCTACGAGCAGTACTTC. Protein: CSVGRGGRSSYEQYF.

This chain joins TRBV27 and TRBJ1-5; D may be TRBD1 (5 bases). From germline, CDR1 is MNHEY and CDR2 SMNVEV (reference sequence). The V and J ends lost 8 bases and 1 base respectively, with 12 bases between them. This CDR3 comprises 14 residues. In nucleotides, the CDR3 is TGTGCCAGCTCCTCGAAGGGGAGCAATCAGCCCCAGCATTTT. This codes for CASSSKGSNQPQHF.

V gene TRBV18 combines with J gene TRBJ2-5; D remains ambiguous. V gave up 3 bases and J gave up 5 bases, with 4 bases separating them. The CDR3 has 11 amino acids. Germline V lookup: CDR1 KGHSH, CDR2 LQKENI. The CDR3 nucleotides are TGTGCCAGCTCACCTGCGGAGACCCAGTACTTC. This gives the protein CASSPAETQYF.

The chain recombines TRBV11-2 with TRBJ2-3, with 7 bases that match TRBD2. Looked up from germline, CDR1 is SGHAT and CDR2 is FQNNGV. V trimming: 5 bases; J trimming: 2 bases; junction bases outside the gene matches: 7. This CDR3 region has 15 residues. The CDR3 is CASSLGTTTTDTQYF. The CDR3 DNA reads TGTGCCAGCAGCCTAGGGACTACCACCACAGATACGCAGTATTTT.

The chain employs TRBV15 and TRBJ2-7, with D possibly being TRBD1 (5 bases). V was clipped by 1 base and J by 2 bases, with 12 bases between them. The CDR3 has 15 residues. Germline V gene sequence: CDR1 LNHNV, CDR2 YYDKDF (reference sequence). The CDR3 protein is CATSRVRAGTYEQYF. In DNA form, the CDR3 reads TGTGCCACCAGCAGAGTCCGGGCAGGGACCTACGAGCAGTACTTC.

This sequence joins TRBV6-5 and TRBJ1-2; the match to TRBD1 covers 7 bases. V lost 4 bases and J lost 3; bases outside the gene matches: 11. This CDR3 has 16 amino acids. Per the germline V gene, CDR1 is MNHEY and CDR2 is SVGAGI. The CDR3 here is CASSSGGFNADYGYTF. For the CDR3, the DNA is TGTGCCAGCAGTTCAGGGGGATTTAACGCTGACTATGGCTACACCTTC.